Listed below are T cell receptor beta chains from one sample, sequenced in a study of blood T cells in healthy people across ages. Using its own MiXCR run on the 5' RACE reads, TCRdb lists one record per CDR3 protein. The table lists some 930,000 distinct CDR3 sequences, under 35% of them singletons, with 10% in the top ten. These data also formed part of another study, on T cells of mothers and their children.

Sample: blood. These receptors came from a woman in her forties in good health. Each CDR3 is given with its conserved first and last residue. D genes are given only for firm matches. Clone size is given for some rows only: seen once, a few or many times, or a class if the clone is expanded.

J gene: TRBJ2-1; D gene: .; clone size: many; V gene: TRBV7-9; CDR3 DNA: TGTGCCAGCAGCATGGGGGCGGGTAATGAGCAGTTCTTC; CDR3 protein: CASSMGAGNEQFF
J gene: TRBJ1-5; D gene: TRBD1; clone size: few; V gene: TRBV20-1; CDR3 DNA: TGCAGTGCCTGCCACTTCGACAGGGGAGCTCATCAGCCCCAGCATTTT; CDR3 protein: CSACHFDRGAHQPQHF
J gene: TRBJ2-1; D gene: .; clone size: .; V gene: TRBV30; CDR3 DNA: TGTGCCTGGAGTAATTTTGGACAGTACAATGAGCAGTTCTTC; CDR3 protein: CAWSNFGQYNEQFF
J gene: TRBJ2-1; D gene: .; clone size: few; V gene: TRBV11-2; CDR3 DNA: TGTGCCAGCAGCTTAACGGGCCAGCGGGATGAGCAGTTCTTC; CDR3 protein: CASSLTGQRDEQFF
J gene: TRBJ1-1; D gene: .; clone size: many; V gene: TRBV12-3/TRBV12-4; CDR3 DNA: TGTGCCAGCAGTTTCTTGGGTCATATGAACACTGAAGCTTTCTTT; CDR3 protein: CASSFLGHMNTEAFF
J gene: TRBJ2-3; D gene: .; clone size: .; V gene: TRBV7-9; CDR3 DNA: TGTGCCAGCAGCTTAGTTGATAGGGTTGCAGATACGCAGTATTTT; CDR3 protein: CASSLVDRVADTQYF
J gene: TRBJ2-3; D gene: .; clone size: few; V gene: TRBV4-2; CDR3 DNA: TGTGCCAGCAGCCAATATGAGGGGGATACGCAGTATTTT; CDR3 protein: CASSQYEGDTQYF
J gene: TRBJ1-4; D gene: .; clone size: few; V gene: TRBV5-1; CDR3 DNA: TGCGCCAGCAGCGGAATGAAAGAAAAACTGTTTTTT; CDR3 protein: CASSGMKEKLFF
J gene: TRBJ1-2; D gene: TRBD1; clone size: many; V gene: TRBV5-8; CDR3 DNA: TGTGCCAGCCCCGACAGGGATAAGTATGGTGGCTACACCTTC; CDR3 protein: CASPDRDKYGGYTF
J gene: TRBJ2-1; D gene: .; clone size: .; V gene: TRBV14; CDR3 DNA: TGTGCCAGCAGCCGGGGTTATGAGCAGTTCTTC; CDR3 protein: CASSRGYEQFF
J gene: TRBJ2-6; D gene: .; clone size: .; V gene: TRBV7-9; CDR3 DNA: TGTGCCAGCAGCTTAAGGGTACCGAGCTCTGGGGCCAACGTCCTGACTTTC; CDR3 protein: CASSLRVPSSGANVLTF
J gene: TRBJ1-1; D gene: .; clone size: few; V gene: TRBV15; CDR3 DNA: TGTGCCACCAGCAGTCTAGCATACAGGGCAGACACTGAAGCTTTCTTT; CDR3 protein: CATSSLAYRADTEAFF
J gene: TRBJ1-2; D gene: TRBD1; clone size: few; V gene: TRBV27; CDR3 DNA: TGTGCCAGCAGTTCTACTAGCCTTCAGGGGGGCGTCTATGGCTACACCTTC; CDR3 protein: CASSSTSLQGGVYGYTF
J gene: TRBJ1-6; D gene: TRBD1; clone size: few; V gene: TRBV6-5; CDR3 DNA: TGTGCCAGTAATCCGGGACAGGGTTTTTCACCCCTCCACTTT; CDR3 protein: CASNPGQGFSPLHF
J gene: TRBJ1-1; D gene: .; clone size: few; V gene: TRBV4-3; CDR3 DNA: TGCGCCAGCAGTCATACAGGAAAGGTGGACACTGAAGCTTTCTTT; CDR3 protein: CASSHTGKVDTEAFF
J gene: TRBJ2-3; D gene: .; clone size: few; V gene: TRBV12-3/TRBV12-4; CDR3 DNA: TGTGCCAGCACGAGCACAGATATGCAGTATTTT; CDR3 protein: CASTSTDMQYF
J gene: TRBJ2-7; D gene: .; clone size: many; V gene: TRBV7-2; CDR3 DNA: TGTGCCAGCAGTCGAAAACCGGGACCGCTAGCCTACGAGCAGTACTTC; CDR3 protein: CASSRKPGPLAYEQYF
J gene: TRBJ1-1; D gene: .; clone size: .; V gene: TRBV6-2/TRBV6-3; CDR3 DNA: TGTGCCAGCAGGGAGCAGGGTTACATGAACACTGAAGCTTTCTTT; CDR3 protein: CASREQGYMNTEAFF
J gene: TRBJ2-4; D gene: TRBD2; clone size: many; V gene: TRBV7-2; CDR3 DNA: TGTGCCAGCAGCTTCCTAGCGGGGGGGCTGGAGCAGTACTTC; CDR3 protein: CASSFLAGGLEQYF
J gene: TRBJ2-3; D gene: .; clone size: many; V gene: TRBV27; CDR3 DNA: TGTGCCAGCAGTTCCACTCCGGGCTTGGGGGATACGCAGTATTTT; CDR3 protein: CASSSTPGLGDTQYF
J gene: TRBJ2-5; D gene: .; clone size: many; V gene: TRBV7-2; CDR3 DNA: TGTGCCAGCAGCTTTCGGTTACAAGAGACCCAGTACTTC; CDR3 protein: CASSFRLQETQYF
J gene: TRBJ2-4; D gene: .; clone size: .; V gene: TRBV5-4; CDR3 DNA: TGTGCCAGCAGCTTGGTCCCGTCACTAGCCAAAAACATTCCGTACTTC; CDR3 protein: CASSLVPSLAKNIPYF
J gene: TRBJ2-5; D gene: .; clone size: .; V gene: TRBV27; CDR3 DNA: TGTGCCAGCAGTCCCAGCCTGGGGCAGGGGATAAGGGAGACCCAGTACTTC; CDR3 protein: CASSPSLGQGIRETQYF
J gene: TRBJ2-4; D gene: TRBD2; clone size: .; V gene: TRBV29-1; CDR3 DNA: TGCAGCGTCTTCGCCGGGGGGGACAAAAACATTCAGTACTTC; CDR3 protein: CSVFAGGDKNIQYF
J gene: TRBJ2-1; D gene: TRBD1; clone size: .; V gene: TRBV7-2; CDR3 DNA: TGTGCCAGCGGGACAGAACCTTGGGATGAGCAGTTCTTC; CDR3 protein: CASGTEPWDEQFF
J gene: TRBJ2-5; D gene: TRBD2; clone size: .; V gene: TRBV6-5; CDR3 DNA: TGTGCCAGCAGTCGACTAGCGGGGGGCCGGGAGACCCAGTACTTC; CDR3 protein: CASSRLAGGRETQYF
J gene: TRBJ2-3; D gene: TRBD2; clone size: .; V gene: TRBV7-2; CDR3 DNA: TGTGCCAGCAGCTTAGTATCACGACTAGCGGGGGGCACAGATACGCAGTATTTT; CDR3 protein: CASSLVSRLAGGTDTQYF
J gene: TRBJ2-7; D gene: .; clone size: .; V gene: TRBV20-1; CDR3 DNA: TGCAGTGCCGCTTCTAATAGCGGAGGGCTTAGCGAGCAGTACTTC; CDR3 protein: CSAASNSGGLSEQYF
J gene: TRBJ2-1; D gene: .; clone size: .; V gene: TRBV6-5; CDR3 DNA: TGTGCCAGCAGTTACGGGGGATCGGTCTCCTACAATGAGCAGTTCTTC; CDR3 protein: CASSYGGSVSYNEQFF
J gene: TRBJ2-7; D gene: .; clone size: .; V gene: TRBV7-9; CDR3 DNA: TGTGCCAGCAGCCCCGAACCAAGGTTGGGCTACGAGCAGTACTTC; CDR3 protein: CASSPEPRLGYEQYF
J gene: TRBJ2-1; D gene: TRBD2; clone size: .; V gene: TRBV6-5; CDR3 DNA: TGTGCCAGCAGCCCGACTAGCCTCGATGAGCAGTTCTTC; CDR3 protein: CASSPTSLDEQFF
J gene: TRBJ2-7; D gene: .; clone size: .; V gene: TRBV27; CDR3 DNA: TGTGCCAGCAGTAGACAGTTCTCCTACGAGCAGTACTTC; CDR3 protein: CASSRQFSYEQYF
J gene: TRBJ2-5; D gene: TRBD2; clone size: few; V gene: TRBV12-3/TRBV12-4; CDR3 DNA: TGTGCCAGCAGGCGACTAGCGGGGGGGGAGACCCAGTACTTC; CDR3 protein: CASRRLAGGETQYF
J gene: TRBJ1-2; D gene: .; clone size: few; V gene: TRBV5-1; CDR3 DNA: TGCGCCAGCAACTTGGCCCCAGATAACTATGGCTACACCTTC; CDR3 protein: CASNLAPDNYGYTF
J gene: TRBJ1-1; D gene: TRBD1; clone size: .; V gene: TRBV29-1; CDR3 DNA: TGCAGCGAGACAGGGGATGCGGTTGAAGCTTTCTTT; CDR3 protein: CSETGDAVEAFF
J gene: TRBJ2-2; D gene: .; clone size: .; V gene: TRBV3-1; CDR3 DNA: TGTGCCAGCAGCCCCCGGTTGCAGACGAGCACCGGGGAGCTGTTTTTT; CDR3 protein: CASSPRLQTSTGELFF
J gene: TRBJ2-7; D gene: TRBD1; clone size: many; V gene: TRBV6-2/TRBV6-3; CDR3 DNA: TGTGCCAGCAGTTACTCGAGGGGACAGCTTCTCTACGAGCAGTACTTC; CDR3 protein: CASSYSRGQLLYEQYF
J gene: TRBJ2-1; D gene: TRBD2; clone size: many; V gene: TRBV7-2; CDR3 DNA: TGTGCCAGCAGCTTAGTCCTAGCGGGGAGCTACAATGAGCAGTTCTTC; CDR3 protein: CASSLVLAGSYNEQFF
J gene: TRBJ1-1; D gene: .; clone size: .; V gene: TRBV18; CDR3 DNA: TGTGCCAGCTCACTCCACACGGCCGAGTACACTGAAGCTTTCTTT; CDR3 protein: CASSLHTAEYTEAFF
J gene: TRBJ1-5; D gene: .; clone size: .; V gene: TRBV7-2; CDR3 DNA: TGTGCCAGCAGCTTAGCTTACGGACGCAATCAGCCCCAGCATTTT; CDR3 protein: CASSLAYGRNQPQHF
J gene: TRBJ2-2; D gene: .; clone size: .; V gene: TRBV20-1; CDR3 DNA: TGCAGTGCTAGCCCCGGGAACACCGGGGAGCTGTTTTTT; CDR3 protein: CSASPGNTGELFF
J gene: TRBJ1-2; D gene: .; clone size: many; V gene: TRBV24-1; CDR3 DNA: TGTGCCACCAGTGAGGGACGGAGCTATGGCTACACCTTC; CDR3 protein: CATSEGRSYGYTF
J gene: TRBJ1-4; D gene: .; clone size: many; V gene: TRBV5-1; CDR3 DNA: TGCGCCAGCGCCGAGACAGCAACTAATGAAAAACTGTTTTTT; CDR3 protein: CASAETATNEKLFF
J gene: TRBJ1-2; D gene: TRBD1; clone size: few; V gene: TRBV3-1; CDR3 DNA: TGTGCCAGCAGCCCACCCCCCGCAGGGGGCAGGGATGGCTACACCTTC; CDR3 protein: CASSPPPAGGRDGYTF
J gene: TRBJ2-4; D gene: .; clone size: .; V gene: TRBV7-9; CDR3 DNA: TGTGCCAGTAGCAGTGGAAGGAAGCAGTACTTC; CDR3 protein: CASSSGRKQYF
J gene: TRBJ2-5; D gene: .; clone size: few; V gene: TRBV11-1; CDR3 DNA: TGTGCCAGCAGCTTATATGACAGACAAGAGACCCAGTACTTC; CDR3 protein: CASSLYDRQETQYF
J gene: TRBJ1-1; D gene: .; clone size: .; V gene: TRBV12-3/TRBV12-4; CDR3 DNA: TGTGCCAGCAGTTTTGGCGTCAGTGAAGCTTTCTTT; CDR3 protein: CASSFGVSEAFF
J gene: TRBJ2-3; D gene: .; clone size: few; V gene: TRBV6-2/TRBV6-3; CDR3 DNA: TGTGCCAGCAGTCGCCCCACGGCGGATGACACAGATACGCAGTATTTT; CDR3 protein: CASSRPTADDTDTQYF
J gene: TRBJ1-6; D gene: .; clone size: many; V gene: TRBV7-2; CDR3 DNA: TGTGCCAGCAGCTTAGATCTCAATTCACCCCTCCACTTT; CDR3 protein: CASSLDLNSPLHF
J gene: TRBJ2-4; D gene: .; clone size: .; V gene: TRBV7-9; CDR3 DNA: TGTGCCAGCAGCTACGGCCTGATGGGCAGAGAGAAAGACATTCAGTACTTC; CDR3 protein: CASSYGLMGREKDIQYF
J gene: TRBJ2-1; D gene: .; clone size: few; V gene: TRBV25-1; CDR3 DNA: TGTGCCAGCAGTGAGCGGTCAGGCGGTACCTACAATGAGCAGTTCTTC; CDR3 protein: CASSERSGGTYNEQFF
J gene: TRBJ2-3; D gene: TRBD2; clone size: .; V gene: TRBV9; CDR3 DNA: TGTGCCAGCAGCAGACTAGCGCCCTACTCAGATACGCAGTATTTT; CDR3 protein: CASSRLAPYSDTQYF
J gene: TRBJ2-7; D gene: TRBD2; clone size: few; V gene: TRBV20-1; CDR3 DNA: TGCAGTGCTAGTGGGAGGGCTCCATCCTACGAGCAGTACTTC; CDR3 protein: CSASGRAPSYEQYF
J gene: TRBJ1-1; D gene: TRBD1; clone size: few; V gene: TRBV7-2; CDR3 DNA: TGTGCCAGCAGCAACGACAGGGGGGTGACTGAAGCTTTCTTT; CDR3 protein: CASSNDRGVTEAFF
J gene: TRBJ2-4; D gene: TRBD1; clone size: .; V gene: TRBV20-1; CDR3 DNA: TGCAGTGCTAGTCCACAGGGGTCGGCCAAAAACATTCAGTACTTC; CDR3 protein: CSASPQGSAKNIQYF
J gene: TRBJ1-2; D gene: .; clone size: .; V gene: TRBV2; CDR3 DNA: TGTGCCAGCAGTGAAAACGGCCAGACATACTATGGCTACACCTTC; CDR3 protein: CASSENGQTYYGYTF
J gene: TRBJ1-6; D gene: .; clone size: .; V gene: TRBV4-2; CDR3 DNA: TGTGCCAGCAGCCAAGAGCCGGCGAATTCACCCCTCCACTTT; CDR3 protein: CASSQEPANSPLHF